Listed here is a single T cell receptor (beta chain). The antigen remains undetermined. The data stem from a study of cytomegalovirus exposure and HLA in healthy donors. Study-wide findings and caveats: An analysis done earlier found most TCR beta V segments productive about 87% or about 30% of the time.

60 Vbeta and 13 Jbeta primers were used in PCR. Assay: immunoSEQ multiplex PCR; the TCRdb copy retains only in-frame clones and omits some. The sample consists of some 54,000 clones, about 84% of them appearing once. Germline V gene lookup returns CDR1 LGHNA and CDR2 YSLEER. This CDR3 region has 17 residues. The V gene end was trimmed by 3 bases and the J gene end by 4 bases; junction bases not matched to a gene: 11. The donors comprised healthy bone marrow donors. Source material: PBMCs. This receptor was obtained from a male donor in good health and CMV-seronegative. The chain links TRBV4-3 to TRBJ2-3; 9 bases are a match to TRBD2. The CDR3 DNA is TGCGCCAGCAGCCACAAGCTTCAGCGGGGGGCCCCAGATACGCAGTATTTT. Protein product: CASSHKLQRGAPDTQYF.